These 11 T cell receptor beta chains were all obtained from the same sample, sequenced in a study of human T cells and chemical hapten exposure. Each CDR3 protein gets one entry after TCRdb re-called the 5' RACE reads with MiXCR. Seen here are 110,000 or so distinct CDR3 sequences, around 20% observed once, and the top ten hold approximately 2.8%. Unfractionated whole blood served as the source for total RNA extraction. These receptors were collected from a human donor in good health.

This rearrangement joins TRBV5-1 to TRBJ2-1; a possible D gene is TRBD2 (5 bases). V gave up 4 bases and J gave up 8 bases, with 13 bases separating them. This CDR3 has 13 amino acids. Germline CDR1 reads SGHRS; CDR2 reads YFSETQ. Written as DNA, the CDR3 is TGCGCCAGCAGCCTCCTGAGGGAAGATGAGCAGTTCTTC. As protein: CASSLLREDEQFF.

At least ten counts were recorded for this clonotype. The rearrangement joins TRBV29-1 to TRBJ2-1, with D unclear. Trimming left V 4 bases short and J 5 bases short, with 9 bases between. The CDR3 totals 12 residues. CDR1 is SQVTM, CDR2 ANQGSEA, per germline. The CDR3 nucleotides are TGCAGCGTTGTTGGGTGGGACAATGAGCAGTTCTTC. Residues: CSVVGWDNEQFF.

This chain joins TRBV11-2 and TRBJ2-1, with TRBD1 matching over 7 bases. Germline values: CDR1 SGHAT, CDR2 FQNNGV. V lost 4 bases to trimming and J lost 1 base; unmatched junction nucleotides: 7. This CDR3 contains 16 residues. The CDR3: CASSSRTGVSYNEQFF. In nucleotides, the CDR3 is TGTGCCAGCAGCTCCAGGACAGGAGTATCCTACAATGAGCAGTTCTTC. Together with reference TRBV11-2 and TRBJ2-1, the CDR3 gives the full variable domain: EAGVAQSPRYKIIEKRQSVAFWCNPISGHATLYWYQQILGQGPKLLIQFQNNGVVDDSQLPKDRFSAERLKGVDSTLKIQPAKLEDSAVYLCASSSRTGVSYNEQFFGPGTRLTVL.

This clonotype was observed a few times. This chain connects TRBV28 to TRBJ2-4; a weak D match, TRBD1 (6 bases). Trimming stripped 1 base from V and 7 bases from J, with 38 bases between. This CDR3 has 23 residues. Germline-derived CDR1 and CDR2 are MDHEN and SYDVKM. CDR3 residues: CASSLLGRRFEKTGTPARNIQYF. The CDR3 DNA sequence: TGTGCCAGCAGTTTATTAGGAAGGCGGTTTGAGAAAACAGGGACCCCCGCCAGGAACATTCAGTACTTC.

The chain has TRBV28 and TRBJ1-5, with a tentative D call TRBD1 (6 bases). V gave up 7 bases and J gave up 11 bases, with 15 bases separating them. CDR1 and CDR2 from the germline V gene are MDHEN and SYDVKM. The CDR3 consists of 12 residues. CDR3 bases: TGTGCCAGCAAAGGGGGGCTGGGATCCCAGCATTTT. This gives the protein CASKGGLGSQHF.

A few counts support this clonotype. The V call is TRBV27, the J call TRBJ2-6, with 9 nucleotides matching TRBD1. The junction had 3 bases not matched to a gene; V was cut back by 3 bases and J by 0 bases. In germline, CDR1 is MNHEY, CDR2 SMNVEV (reference sequence). The CDR3 totals 17 residues. The CDR3 here is CASSFTGGPSGANVLTF. CDR3 nucleotides: TGTGCCAGCAGTTTCACAGGGGGCCCCTCTGGGGCCAACGTCCTGACTTTC.

This rearrangement joins TRBV4-1 to TRBJ2-7, with 10 bases lining up with TRBD1. Trimming removed 5 bases from V and 2 bases from J; junction bases left unmatched: 9. CDR1 is MGHRA, CDR2 YSYEKL, per germline. CDR3 size: 16 residues. The CDR3 loop is CASSSRTGGGTYEQYF. The CDR3, as DNA: TGCGCCAGCAGCTCTCGGACAGGGGGTGGAACCTACGAGCAGTACTTC.

This sequence joins TRBV6-5 and TRBJ2-7, with D possibly called TRBD1 or TRBD2 (5 bases each). This CDR3 is built from 14 residues. Trimming shortened V by 0 bases and J by 7 bases, and 13 bases separated the two germline ends. The germline gives CDR1 MNHEY, CDR2 SVGAGI. CDR3 nucleotide sequence: TGTGCCAGCAGTTACTCCGGGACGGCGGAAGAGCAGTACTTC. This sequence encodes CASSYSGTAEEQYF.

This clonotype was seen only a few times. This chain joins TRBV7-8 and TRBJ2-7; tentatively, D is TRBD2 (5 bases). Germline V gene sequence: CDR1 SGHVS, CDR2 FQNEAQ. The CDR3 runs 14 residues. Trimming shortened V by 3 bases and J by 6 bases, and 15 bases separated the two germline ends. CDR3: CASSLLEGRGEQYF. The CDR3 nucleotides are TGTGCCAGCAGCTTGTTAGAGGGTCGCGGCGAGCAGTACTTC.

This clonotype was found a few times. The rearrangement joins TRBV3-1 to TRBJ1-5; possibly TRBD1 for D (5 bases). CDR1 LGHDT and CDR2 YNNKEL come from the germline V gene (reference sequence). The CDR3 runs to 17 residues. V lost 0 bases to trimming and J lost 2 bases, with 14 bases between them. For the CDR3, the DNA is TGTGCCAGCAGCCAAGATCAGGGCAGCCAGGGCAATCAGCCCCAGCATTTT. Translated, it gives CASSQDQGSQGNQPQHF. The full variable domain, in which reference TRBV3-1 and TRBJ1-5 provide the parts outside the CDR3, is DTAVSQTPKYLVTQMGNDKSIKCEQNLGHDTMYWYKQDSKKFLKIMFSYNNKELIINETVPNRFSPKSPDKAHLNLHINSLELGDSAVYFCASSQDQGSQGNQPQHFGDGTRLSIL.

The chain is built from TRBV28 and TRBJ2-7; maybe TRBD2 (5 bases). V shed 5 bases and J shed 5 bases, with 16 bases lying between them. The CDR3 consists of 14 residues. Germline CDR1 MDHEN, CDR2 SYDVKM. The chain's CDR3 is CASSLRPTSDEQYF. The CDR3 bases are TGTGCCAGCAGTCTCCGACCTACTAGTGACGAGCAGTACTTC.